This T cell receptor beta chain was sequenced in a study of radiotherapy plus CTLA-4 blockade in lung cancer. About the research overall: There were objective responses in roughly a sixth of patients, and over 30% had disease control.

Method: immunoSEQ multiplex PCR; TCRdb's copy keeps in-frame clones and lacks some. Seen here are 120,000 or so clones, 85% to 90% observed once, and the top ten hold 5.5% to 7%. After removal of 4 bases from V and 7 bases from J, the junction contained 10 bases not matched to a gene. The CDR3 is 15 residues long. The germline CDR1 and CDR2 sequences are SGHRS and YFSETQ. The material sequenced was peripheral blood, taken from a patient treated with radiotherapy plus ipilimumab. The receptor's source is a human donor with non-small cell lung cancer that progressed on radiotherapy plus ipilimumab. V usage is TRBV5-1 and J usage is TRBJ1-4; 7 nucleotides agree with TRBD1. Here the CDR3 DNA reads TGCGCCAGCAGCCCGTTGACGTCAGGGGGTGAAAAACTGTTTTTT. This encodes CASSPLTSGGEKLFF.